Here is one TCR beta chain with its context. Its antigen is not known. The data stem from a study of T cell responses to AZD1222 COVID-19 vaccine. TCRdb's copy holds only in-frame clones and misses some; the assay was immunoSEQ multiplex PCR. The data contain 100,000 to 150,000 clones, around 90% of them singletons. Notes on the study in general: Possibly, clonal diversity was underestimated; donors were largely white British and included more females.

V lost 5 bases and J lost 1, with 5 bases in between. This CDR3 spans 12 amino acids. Per germline, CDR1 SGHTA and CDR2 FQGNSA. The source was peripheral blood, collected on day 0 of AZD1222 vaccination. The rearrangement links TRBV7-2 to TRBJ1-1; D is ambiguous. This TCR was recovered from an adult in good health. The chain's CDR3 is CASSPQNTEAFF. CDR3 sequence (DNA): TGTGCCAGCAGCCCCCAGAACACTGAAGCTTTCTTT.